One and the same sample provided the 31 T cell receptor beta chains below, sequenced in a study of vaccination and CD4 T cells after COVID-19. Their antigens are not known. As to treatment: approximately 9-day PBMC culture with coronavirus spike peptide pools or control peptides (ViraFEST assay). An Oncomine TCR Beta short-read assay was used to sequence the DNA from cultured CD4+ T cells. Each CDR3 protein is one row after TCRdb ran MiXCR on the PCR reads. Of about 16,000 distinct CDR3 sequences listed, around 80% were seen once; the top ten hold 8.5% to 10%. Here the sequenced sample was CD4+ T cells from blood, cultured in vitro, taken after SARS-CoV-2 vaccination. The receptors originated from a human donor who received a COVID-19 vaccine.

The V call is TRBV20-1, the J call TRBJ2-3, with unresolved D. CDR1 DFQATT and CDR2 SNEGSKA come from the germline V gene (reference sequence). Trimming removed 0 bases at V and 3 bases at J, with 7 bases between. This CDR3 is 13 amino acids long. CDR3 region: CSARDILTDTQYF. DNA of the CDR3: TGCAGTGCTAGAGACATATTAACAGATACGCAGTATTTT.

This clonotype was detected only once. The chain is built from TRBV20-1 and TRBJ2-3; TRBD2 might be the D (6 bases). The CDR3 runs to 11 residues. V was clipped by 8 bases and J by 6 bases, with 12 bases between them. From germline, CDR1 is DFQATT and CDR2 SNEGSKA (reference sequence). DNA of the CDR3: TGCAGTTCCAGCCGGGGGGATACGCAGTATTTT. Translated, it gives CSSSRGDTQYF.

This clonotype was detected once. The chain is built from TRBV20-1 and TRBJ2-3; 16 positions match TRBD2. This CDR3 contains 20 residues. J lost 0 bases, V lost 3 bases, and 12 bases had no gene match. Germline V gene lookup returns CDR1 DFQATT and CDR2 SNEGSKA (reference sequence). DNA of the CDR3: TGCAGTGCTAGGTTACCGGGACTAGCGGGGGGGGTTACTAGCACAGATACGCAGTATTTT. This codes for CSARLPGLAGGVTSTDTQYF.

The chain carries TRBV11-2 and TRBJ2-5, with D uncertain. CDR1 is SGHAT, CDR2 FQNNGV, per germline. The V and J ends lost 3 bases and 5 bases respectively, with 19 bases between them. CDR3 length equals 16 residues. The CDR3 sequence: CASSLGPSRPFETQYF. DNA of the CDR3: TGTGCCAGCAGCTTGGGCCCTTCCCGTCCTTTTGAGACCCAGTACTTC.

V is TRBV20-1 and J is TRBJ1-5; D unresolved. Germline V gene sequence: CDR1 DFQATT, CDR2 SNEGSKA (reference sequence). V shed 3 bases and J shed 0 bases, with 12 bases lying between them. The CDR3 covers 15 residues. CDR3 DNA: TGCAGTGCTAGTGCGGCCAGAGATAGCAATCAGCCCCAGCATTTT. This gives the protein CSASAARDSNQPQHF.

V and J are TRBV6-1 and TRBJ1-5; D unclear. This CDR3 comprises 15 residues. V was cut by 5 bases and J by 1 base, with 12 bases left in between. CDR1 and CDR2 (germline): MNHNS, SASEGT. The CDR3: CASSTGLLSNQPQHF. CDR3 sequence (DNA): TGTGCCAGCAGTACGGGTCTTTTGAGCAATCAGCCCCAGCATTTT.

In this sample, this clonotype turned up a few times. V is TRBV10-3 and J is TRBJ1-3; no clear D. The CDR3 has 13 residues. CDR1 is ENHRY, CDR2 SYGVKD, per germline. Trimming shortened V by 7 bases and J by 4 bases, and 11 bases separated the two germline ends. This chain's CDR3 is CAIKAKVGNTIYF. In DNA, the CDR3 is TGTGCCATCAAGGCGAAAGTCGGAAACACCATATATTTT.

The CDR3 spells CASSDPTQQGTEQFF. In DNA, the CDR3 is TGTGCCAGCAGTGACCCGACACAACAGGGCACTGAGCAGTTCTTC. The chain has TRBV25-1 and TRBJ2-1, with a possible D match to TRBD1 (6 bases). From germline, CDR1 is MGHDK and CDR2 SYGVNS. V lost 3 bases, J lost 9 bases, and 18 bases lay in between. There are 15 residues in the CDR3.

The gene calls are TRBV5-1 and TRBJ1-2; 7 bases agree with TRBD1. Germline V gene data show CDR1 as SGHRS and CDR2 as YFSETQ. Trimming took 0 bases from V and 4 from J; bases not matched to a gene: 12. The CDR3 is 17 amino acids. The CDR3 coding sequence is TGCGCCAGCAGCTTGGGCTCACAGGGGACCCCCCCCTATGGCTACACCTTC. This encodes CASSLGSQGTPPYGYTF.

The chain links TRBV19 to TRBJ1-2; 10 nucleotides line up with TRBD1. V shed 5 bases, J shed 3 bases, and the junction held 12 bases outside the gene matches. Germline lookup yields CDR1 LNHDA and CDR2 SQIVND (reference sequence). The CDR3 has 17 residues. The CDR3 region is CASSLSGADRGDYGYTF. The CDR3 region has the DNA TGTGCCAGTAGTCTCTCAGGCGCGGACAGGGGGGACTATGGCTACACCTTC.

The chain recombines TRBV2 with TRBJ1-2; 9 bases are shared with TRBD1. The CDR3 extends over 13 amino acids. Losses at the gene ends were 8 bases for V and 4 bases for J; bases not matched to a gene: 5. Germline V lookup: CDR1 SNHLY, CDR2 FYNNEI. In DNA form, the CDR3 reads TGTGCCAGCGGGGACAGGGTCACCTATGGCTACACCTTC. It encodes CASGDRVTYGYTF.

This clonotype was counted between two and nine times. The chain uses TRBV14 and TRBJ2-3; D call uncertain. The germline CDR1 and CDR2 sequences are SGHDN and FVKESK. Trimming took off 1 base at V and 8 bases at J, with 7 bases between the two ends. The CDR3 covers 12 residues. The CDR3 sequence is CASSQVGGTQYF. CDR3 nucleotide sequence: TGTGCCAGCAGCCAAGTGGGCGGTACGCAGTATTTT.

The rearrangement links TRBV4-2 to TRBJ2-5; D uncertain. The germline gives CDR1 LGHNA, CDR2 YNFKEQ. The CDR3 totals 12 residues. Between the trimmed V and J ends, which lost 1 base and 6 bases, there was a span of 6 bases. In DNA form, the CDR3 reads TGTGCCAGCAGCCAAGGGACCCAGACCCAGTACTTC. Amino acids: CASSQGTQTQYF.

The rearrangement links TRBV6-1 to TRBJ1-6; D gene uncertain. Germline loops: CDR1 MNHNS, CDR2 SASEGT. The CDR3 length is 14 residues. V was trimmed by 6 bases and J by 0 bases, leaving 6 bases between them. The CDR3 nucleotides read TGTGCCAGCAGCGCGAGCTCCTATAATTCACCCCTCCACTTT. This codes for CASSASSYNSPLHF.

The CDR3: CASSRTGGLGEKLFF. CDR3 DNA sequence: TGTGCCAGCAGCCGGACAGGGGGTTTGGGTGAAAAACTGTTTTTT. V and J are TRBV7-9 and TRBJ1-4; 10 nucleotides line up with TRBD1. J was trimmed by 7 bases and V by 5 bases; bases with no gene match: 7. Germline V lookup: CDR1 SEHNR, CDR2 FQNEAQ (reference sequence). The CDR3 sequence is 15 residues long.

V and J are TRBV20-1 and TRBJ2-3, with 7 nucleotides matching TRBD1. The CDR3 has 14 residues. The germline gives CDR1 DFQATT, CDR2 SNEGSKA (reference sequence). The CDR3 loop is CSHRDSSSTDTQYF. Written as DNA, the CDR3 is TGCAGCCACCGGGACAGTTCTAGCACAGATACGCAGTATTTT.

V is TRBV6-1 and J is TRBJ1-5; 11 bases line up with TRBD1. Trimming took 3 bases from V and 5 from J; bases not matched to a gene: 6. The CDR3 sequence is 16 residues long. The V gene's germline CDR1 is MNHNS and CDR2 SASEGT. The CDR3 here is CASSDRGQGAYQPQHF. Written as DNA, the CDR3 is TGTGCCAGCAGTGACCGCGGACAGGGGGCATATCAGCCCCAGCATTTT.

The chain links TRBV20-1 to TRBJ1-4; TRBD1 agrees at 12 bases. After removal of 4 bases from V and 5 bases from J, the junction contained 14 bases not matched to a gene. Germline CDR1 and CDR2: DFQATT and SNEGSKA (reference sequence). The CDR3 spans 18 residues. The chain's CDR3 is CSAKRPGTGGQTNEKLFF. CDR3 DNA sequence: TGCAGTGCTAAACGTCCCGGGACAGGGGGCCAGACGAATGAAAAACTGTTTTTT.

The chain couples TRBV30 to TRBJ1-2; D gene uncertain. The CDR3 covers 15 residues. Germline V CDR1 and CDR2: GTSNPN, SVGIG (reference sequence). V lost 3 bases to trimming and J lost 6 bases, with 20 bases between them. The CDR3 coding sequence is TGTGCCTGGAGCTCCCCGGCCTTATCGACGGATGGCTACACCTTC. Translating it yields CAWSSPALSTDGYTF.

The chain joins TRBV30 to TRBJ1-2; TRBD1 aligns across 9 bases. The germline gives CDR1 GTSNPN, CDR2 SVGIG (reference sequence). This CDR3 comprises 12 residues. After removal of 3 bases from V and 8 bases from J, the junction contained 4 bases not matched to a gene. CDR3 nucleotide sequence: TGTGCCTGGAGACGGACAGGGGTAGGCTACACCTTC. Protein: CAWRRTGVGYTF.

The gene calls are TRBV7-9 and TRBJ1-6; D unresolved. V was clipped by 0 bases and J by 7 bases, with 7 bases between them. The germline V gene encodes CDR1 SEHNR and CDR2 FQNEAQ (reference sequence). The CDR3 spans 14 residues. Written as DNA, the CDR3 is TGTGCCAGCAGCTTAGCATCGGAGAATTCACCCCTCCACTTT. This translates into CASSLASENSPLHF.

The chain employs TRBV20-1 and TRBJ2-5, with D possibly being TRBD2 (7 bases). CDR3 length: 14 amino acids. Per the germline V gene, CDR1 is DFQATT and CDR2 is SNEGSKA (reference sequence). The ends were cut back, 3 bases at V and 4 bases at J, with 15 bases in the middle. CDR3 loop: CSARGGARGETQYF. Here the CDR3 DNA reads TGCAGTGCTAGGGGGGGGGCCAGGGGAGAGACCCAGTACTTC.

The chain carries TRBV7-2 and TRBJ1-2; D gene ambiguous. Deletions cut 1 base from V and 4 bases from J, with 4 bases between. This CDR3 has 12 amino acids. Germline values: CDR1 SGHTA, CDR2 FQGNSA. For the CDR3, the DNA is TGTGCCAGCAGCTTAGACGGCTATGGCTACACCTTC. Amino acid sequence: CASSLDGYGYTF.

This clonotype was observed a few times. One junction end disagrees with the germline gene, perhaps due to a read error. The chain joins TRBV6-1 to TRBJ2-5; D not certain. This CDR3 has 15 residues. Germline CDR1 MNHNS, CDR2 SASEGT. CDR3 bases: TGTGCCAGCCGGCGCGTGACCAGTTACCAAAAGACCCAGTACTTC. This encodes CASRRVTSYQKTQYF.

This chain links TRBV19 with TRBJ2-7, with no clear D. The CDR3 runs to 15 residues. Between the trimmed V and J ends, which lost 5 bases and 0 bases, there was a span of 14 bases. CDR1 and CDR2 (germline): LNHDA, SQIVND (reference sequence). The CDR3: CASSLDSGYSYEQYF. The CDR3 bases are TGTGCCAGTAGTCTCGACTCCGGGTACTCCTACGAGCAGTACTTC.

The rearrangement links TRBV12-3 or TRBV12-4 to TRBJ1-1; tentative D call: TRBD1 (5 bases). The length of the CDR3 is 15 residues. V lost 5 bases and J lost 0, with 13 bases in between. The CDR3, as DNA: TGTGCCAGCAGTAGCTACGGGGCCATGAACACTGAAGCTTTCTTT. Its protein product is CASSSYGAMNTEAFF.

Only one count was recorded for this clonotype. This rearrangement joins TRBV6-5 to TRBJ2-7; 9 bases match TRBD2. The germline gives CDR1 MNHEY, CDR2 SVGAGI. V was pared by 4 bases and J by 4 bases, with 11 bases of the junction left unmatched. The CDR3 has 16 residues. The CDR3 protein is CASSSTTWTSVYEQYF. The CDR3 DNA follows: TGTGCCAGCAGTTCCACTACTTGGACTAGCGTATACGAGCAGTACTTC.

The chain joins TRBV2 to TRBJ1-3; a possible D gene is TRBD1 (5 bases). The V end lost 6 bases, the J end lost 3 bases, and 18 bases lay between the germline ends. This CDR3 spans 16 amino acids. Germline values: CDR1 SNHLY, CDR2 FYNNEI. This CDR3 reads CASRSDLGGYGNTIYF. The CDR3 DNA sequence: TGTGCCAGCAGATCCGACCTCGGGGGTTATGGAAACACCATATATTTT.

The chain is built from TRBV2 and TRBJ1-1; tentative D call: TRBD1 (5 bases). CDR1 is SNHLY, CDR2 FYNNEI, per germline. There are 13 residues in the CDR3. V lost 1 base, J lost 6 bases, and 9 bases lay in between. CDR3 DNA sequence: TGTGCCAGCAGTGAAGTTAGGGGCGCTGAAGCTTTCTTT. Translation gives CASSEVRGAEAFF. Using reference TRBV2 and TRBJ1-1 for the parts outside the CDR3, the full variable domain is EPEVTQTPSHQVTQMGQEVILRCVPISNHLYFYWYRQILGQKVEFLVSFYNNEISEKSEIFDDQFSVERPDGSNFTLKIRSTKLEDSAMYFCASSEVRGAEAFFGQGTRLTVV.

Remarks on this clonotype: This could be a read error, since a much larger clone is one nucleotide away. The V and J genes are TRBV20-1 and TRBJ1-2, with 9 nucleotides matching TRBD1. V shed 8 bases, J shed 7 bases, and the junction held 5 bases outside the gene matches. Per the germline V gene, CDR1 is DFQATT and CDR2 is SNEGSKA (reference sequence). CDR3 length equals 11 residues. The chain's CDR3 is CSTPDRGGYTF. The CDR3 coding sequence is TGCAGTACCCCGGACAGGGGTGGCTACACCTTC.

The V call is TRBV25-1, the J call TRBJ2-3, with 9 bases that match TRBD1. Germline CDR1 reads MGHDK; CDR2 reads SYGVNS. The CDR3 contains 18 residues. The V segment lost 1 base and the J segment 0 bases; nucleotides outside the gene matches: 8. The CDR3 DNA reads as TGTGCCAGCAGTGAATTCCAAACAGGGGGCTCTAGCACAGATACGCAGTATTTT. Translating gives CASSEFQTGGSSTDTQYF.